This TCR beta chain comes out of a study of shared clonotypes between healthy human individuals. Only in-frame clones appear in the TCRdb table, and some are missing; sequencing was by immunoSEQ multiplex PCR. The data show around 1,900,000 clones, around 93% seen once. Study findings and constraints: Naive subsets generally exceeded memory subsets in estimated richness.

The CDR3 sequence is 15 residues long. The germline V gene encodes CDR1 SGHAT and CDR2 FQNNGV. V lost 6 bases and J lost 6; bases outside the gene matches: 9. Positively selected for CCR7, the CD45RO-negative cells used as naive CD8 cells excluded terminally differentiated effector memory CD45RA+ cells. To note about this clone: Antigen unknown.

The V gene is TRBV11-2, the J gene TRBJ2-1; TRBD2 agrees at 9 bases. The TCR originated in a man between 18 and 29 years old in good health. Some clones in this sample may be carry-over from other donors' samples. Input material: naive CD8+ T cells from PBMCs. The CDR3 DNA reads as TGTGCCAGCAGTTTGGTGGCGGGAGGGGGCAATGAGCAGTTCTTC. This translates into CASSLVAGGGNEQFF.